This T cell receptor beta chain was observed in a study of T cells in Graves' hyperthyroidism and ophthalmopathy. Amplified TCR beta CDR3 regions came from RNA transcripts. The HTBI set primed first-round TCR CDR3 RT-PCR. TCRdb redid the calling of the multiplex PCR reads with MiXCR, one entry per CDR3 protein. Of some 270,000 distinct CDR3 sequences in the sample, approximately 13% were seen once. This clonotype was counted a few times. Out of more than 8 ml of fresh peripheral blood came the PBMCs. The sample was blood. This clonotype was sampled from a woman between 35 and 50 years old with Graves' hyperthyroidism.

Written as DNA, the CDR3 is TGTGCCAGCAGCTGGGGACTAGCGGGTGCCGAGCAGTACTTC. It yields the protein CASSWGLAGAEQYF. The V and J genes are TRBV7-9 and TRBJ2-7; 12 bases line up with TRBD2. CDR3 length: 14 amino acids. CDR1 is SEHNR, CDR2 FQNEAQ, per germline (reference sequence). J gave up 6 bases and V 4 bases, and 4 bases lay outside the gene matches.